This T cell receptor (beta chain) was documented in a study of T cells in Graves' hyperthyroidism and ophthalmopathy. The study, taken as a whole, reports: Most clonotypes expanded in thyroid above 0.001 were likewise present in blood. Ophthalmopathy stood apart from stable hyperthyroidism in a 13 V-J model.

V was pared by 8 bases and J by 0 bases, with 8 bases between. The CDR3 totals 13 residues. Amplified TCR beta CDR3 regions came from RNA transcripts. Researchers ran a first-round RT-PCR on the TCR CDR3 using the HTBI primer set. MiXCR was run by TCRdb on the multiplex PCR reads, yielding one entry per CDR3 protein. The table lists more than 500,000 distinct CDR3 sequences, around 50% of them singletons, with around two fifths in the top ten. This clonotype occurred many times. Its cognate antigen is unknown. Diagnosis rested on symptoms, serum thyroxine and TRAb, thyroid ultrasound, and orbital computed tomography.

V usage is TRBV12-3 or TRBV12-4 and J usage is TRBJ1-3; D is undetermined. The sequence derives from an adult woman with Graves' disease, either hyperthyroidism or ophthalmopathy (not recorded which). Sequencing was carried out using peripheral blood or thyroid tissue (not recorded which). The CDR3: CASGMGSGNTIYF. The CDR3 bases are TGTGCCAGCGGAATGGGCTCTGGAAACACCATATATTTT.